One T cell receptor (beta chain) is described in this entry. Antigen unknown. Use of 60 Vbeta and 13 Jbeta primers characterized the PCR. Sequenced by immunoSEQ multiplex PCR; TCRdb stores in-frame clones only, minus some. The data contain some 150,000 clones, over 60% of them singletons. The CDR3 covers 11 residues. The ends were cut back, 5 bases at V and 5 bases at J, with 7 bases in the middle. Germline V gene lookup returns CDR1 SGHRS and CDR2 YFSETQ. The source of the sample is a study of cytomegalovirus exposure and HLA in healthy donors. Overall study findings and caveats: CMV serostatus was the sole immune exposure information available.

Sequencing was carried out using PBMCs. The source is a female donor in good health and CMV-seropositive. V is TRBV5-1 and J is TRBJ1-1; D uncertain. CDR3 sequence reads: CASRITTEAFF. The DNA of the CDR3 is TGCGCCAGCAGGATCACAACTGAAGCTTTCTTT. Full variable domain (outside the CDR3, taken from reference TRBV5-1 and TRBJ1-1): KAGVTQTPRYLIKTRGQQVTLSCSPISGHRSVSWYQQTPGQGLQFLFEYFSETQRNKGNFPGRFSGRQFSNSRSEMNVSTLELGDSALYLCASRITTEAFFGQGTRLTVV.